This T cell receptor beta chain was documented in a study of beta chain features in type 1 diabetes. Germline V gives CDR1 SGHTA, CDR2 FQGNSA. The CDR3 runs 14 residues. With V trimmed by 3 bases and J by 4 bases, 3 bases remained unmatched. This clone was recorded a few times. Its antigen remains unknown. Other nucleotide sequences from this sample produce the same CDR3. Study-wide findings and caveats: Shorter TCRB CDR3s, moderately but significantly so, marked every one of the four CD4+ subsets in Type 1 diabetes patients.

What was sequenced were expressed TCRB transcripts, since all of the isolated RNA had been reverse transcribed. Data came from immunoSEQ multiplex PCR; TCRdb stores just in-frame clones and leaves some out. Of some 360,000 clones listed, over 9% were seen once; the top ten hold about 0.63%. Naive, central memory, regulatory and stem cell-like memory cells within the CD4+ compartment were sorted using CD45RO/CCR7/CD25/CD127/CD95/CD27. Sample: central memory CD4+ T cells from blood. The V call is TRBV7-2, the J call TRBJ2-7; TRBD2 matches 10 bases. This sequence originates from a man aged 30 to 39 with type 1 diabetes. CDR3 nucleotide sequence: TGTGCCAGCAGCTTCTCTAGCGGGAGTTACGAGCAGTACTTC. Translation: CASSFSSGSYEQYF.